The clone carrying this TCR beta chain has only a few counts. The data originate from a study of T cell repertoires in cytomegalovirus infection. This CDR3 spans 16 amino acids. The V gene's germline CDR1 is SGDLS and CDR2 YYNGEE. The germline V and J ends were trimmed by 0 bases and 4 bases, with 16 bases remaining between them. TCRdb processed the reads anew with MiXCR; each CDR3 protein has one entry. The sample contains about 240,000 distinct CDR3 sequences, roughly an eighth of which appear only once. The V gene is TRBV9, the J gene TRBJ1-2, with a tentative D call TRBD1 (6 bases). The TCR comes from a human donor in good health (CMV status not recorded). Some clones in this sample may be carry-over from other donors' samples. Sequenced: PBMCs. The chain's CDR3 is CASSVALPKGGYGYTF. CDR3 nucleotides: TGTGCCAGCAGCGTAGCTCTTCCAAAGGGGGGCTATGGCTACACCTTC.